This TCR beta chain was profiled in a study of early T cells in non-severe SARS-CoV-2 infection. Comment on this clonotype: The antigen is unknown.

The CDR3 runs 14 residues. From germline, CDR1 is LGHNA and CDR2 YSLEER. The ends were cut back, 1 base at V and 3 bases at J, with 7 bases in the middle. The study, taken as a whole, reports: A preference for anti-spike CD8 responses marked VDJdb matching, which missed private and CD4 specificities.

Molecules of cDNA were individually given unique molecular identifiers that were attached to them. Using its own MiXCR run on the 5' RACE reads, TCRdb lists one record per CDR3 protein. The table has under 85,000 distinct CDR3 sequences, roughly 12% seen once. This receptor was obtained from an adult who was a healthcare worker with PCR-confirmed SARS-CoV-2 infection or an uninfected control (not recorded which). The donor label of this sample is uncertain. The source was whole blood, collected at baseline. The chain is built from TRBV4-3 and TRBJ1-5; D gene ambiguous. Here the CDR3 reads CASSQALTNQPQHF. CDR3 sequence (DNA): TGCGCCAGCAGCCAAGCACTGACCAATCAGCCCCAGCATTTT.